The rows below give T cell receptor beta chains drawn from one sample of a study of blood T cell repertoires in COVID-19. The data were produced by immunoSEQ multiplex PCR, yet TCRdb's version contains in-frame clones alone and is incomplete. The repertoire has over 85,000 clones, about 85% of them found once; the top ten carry approximately 3%. The sample consisted of peripheral blood. The source is an elderly woman with COVID-19, enrolled during active disease. CDR3s leave out the opening cysteine and the closing phenylalanine or tryptophan. Fields, in order: D gene, J gene, V gene, CDR3 protein. A D gene is named only where the DNA matches it firmly.

>TRBD1|TRBJ2-7|TRBV28
ASRPPTGGEQY
>NA|TRBJ2-7|TRBV5-4
ASSLETSYEQY
>TRBD1|TRBJ1-2|TRBV5-5
ASSLTGGNGYT
>NA|TRBJ1-4|TRBV28
ASSFRGSREKLF
>NA|TRBJ2-7|TRBV3-1/TRBV3-2
ASSWDFTSYEQY
>TRBD1|TRBJ2-1|TRBV5-1
ASSFGQADGEQF
>NA|TRBJ2-5|TRBV9
ASSVLWGDQETQY
>NA|TRBJ2-3|TRBV7-9
ASSLGEVRTDTQY
>TRBD1|TRBJ1-2|TRBV9
ASSLRDRGLYGYT
>NA|TRBJ1-4|TRBV4-3
ASSPGQSNEKLF
>NA|TRBJ1-4|TRBV5-5
ASSSRFNEKLF
>TRBD1|TRBJ2-1|TRBV15
ATSRGDSNEQF
>NA|TRBJ1-1|TRBV9
ASSSITGSNTEAF
>TRBD1|TRBJ1-5|TRBV5-1
ASSVDRDHQPQH
>TRBD1|TRBJ1-2|TRBV7-3
ASSLWTGSGYT
>TRBD2|TRBJ2-5|TRBV3-1/TRBV3-2
ASSPGGRGRARFLVAQY
>NA|TRBJ1-2|TRBV2
ASRGNGYT
>NA|TRBJ1-5|TRBV7-2
ASSSPPGNQPQH
>TRBD1|TRBJ2-7|TRBV11-2
ASSPRQGKYEQY
>NA|TRBJ2-2|TRBV27
ASSLKAGTHTGELF
>TRBD2|TRBJ2-3|TRBV7-9
ASSLAGTSGTDTQY
>TRBD1|TRBJ1-2|TRBV2
ASSSGTGGGSYYGYT
>NA|TRBJ1-2|TRBV5-8
ASSLWGGSDGYT
>NA|TRBJ1-1|TRBV10-3
AISSGRGGTEAF
>TRBD2|TRBJ2-3|TRBV6-4
ASSETSGGAYPDTQY
>TRBD1|TRBJ2-5|TRBV18
ASSPDRAVETQY
>TRBD1|TRBJ2-3|TRBV11-3
ASSFGSTGGTDTQY
>TRBD2|TRBJ2-1|TRBV23-1
ASSHPPLQRGSSYNEQF
>NA|TRBJ1-2|TRBV10-3
AISDGTSNYGYT
>TRBD2|TRBJ2-7|TRBV3-1/TRBV3-2
ASSSGTSGSLYEQY
>NA|TRBJ2-7|TRBV6-1
ASRTGTPSYEQY
>NA|TRBJ1-2|TRBV9
ASSLGHLNYGYT
>TRBD2|TRBJ2-2|TRBV5-3
ARSAGLAGGPGTGELF
>NA|TRBJ2-2|TRBV19
ASSPTEAGELF
>TRBD2|TRBJ2-1|TRBV5-4
ASSTGLAGAYNEQF
>TRBD1|TRBJ2-5|TRBV5-1
ASSLLDRGLETQY
>TRBD1|TRBJ1-1|TRBV7-8
ASSPRTGNTEAF
>NA|TRBJ2-7|TRBV27
ASSRDRTSSYEQY
>TRBD2|TRBJ2-2|TRBV29-1
EFGGSGRAGELF
>NA|TRBJ2-7|TRBV28
ASSPLGSLEQY
>TRBD1|TRBJ1-2|TRBV5-1
ASSLEQGAYGYT
>NA|TRBJ1-4|TRBV6-5
ASSYGGINEKLF
>NA|TRBJ2-3|TRBV12-1
ASSYTGQGWTDTQY
>NA|TRBJ2-3|TRBV9
ASSVEGGSDTQY
>TRBD2|TRBJ2-1|TRBV24-1
ATSEWSGSSYNEQF
>TRBD1|TRBJ1-2|TRBV19
ASSAGQGNYGYT
>NA|TRBJ1-2|TRBV27
ASSYRDGGYGYT
>NA|TRBJ1-4|TRBV30
AWSPGSEKLF
>NA|TRBJ1-5|TRBV30
AWSVPGVSNQPQH
>NA|TRBJ2-7|TRBV6-5
ASSRGGADEQY
>NA|TRBJ2-5|TRBV7-2
ASSLAGSETQY
>NA|TRBJ1-2|TRBV7-2
ASSPDSRVGYT